The 18 T cell receptor beta chains below all came from one sample that was sequenced in a study of blood T cells in healthy people across ages. Sample-barcoded 5' priming and a J-beta primer mix drove a second PCR of about 6 to 12 cycles. TCRdb processed the 5' RACE reads anew with MiXCR; each CDR3 protein has one entry. The data contain hundreds of thousands of distinct CDR3 sequences, around 68% of them singletons. Sequencing was done on a sample of blood. These receptors were obtained from a young man in good health.

This clonotype came up a few times. The chain has TRBV6-6 and TRBJ2-7; 9 bases align to TRBD1. Germline CDR1 reads MNHNY; CDR2 reads SVGAGI (reference sequence). V lost 6 bases and J lost 1; bases outside the gene matches: 7. The CDR3 is made up of 15 amino acids. Written as DNA, the CDR3 is TGTGCCAGCAGGAGACCGGGACAGGGTTCCTACGAGCAGTACTTC. This translates into CASRRPGQGSYEQYF.

The chain uses TRBV4-3 and TRBJ2-7; D is ambiguous. The end of the DNA fits TRBJ2-4 better, so the J call may be wrong. The germline V gene has CDR1 LGHNA and CDR2 YSLEER. This CDR3 has 16 residues. The CDR3 DNA reads TGCGCCAGCAGCCAAGATTTGGACGGTGTGAAAAACATTCAGTACTTC. This translates into CASSQDLDGVKNIQYF.

The rearrangement joins TRBV29-1 to TRBJ2-1, with 8 bases fitting TRBD2. From germline, CDR1 is SQVTM and CDR2 ANQGSEA. V shed 8 bases and J 4 bases; nucleotides not matched to a gene: 10. The CDR3 runs 14 residues. CDR3 protein: CSIDGVAGYNEQFF. For the CDR3, the DNA is TGCAGCATAGATGGGGTAGCGGGGTACAATGAGCAGTTCTTC.

The rearrangement joins TRBV12-5 to TRBJ2-1, with D possibly TRBD1 on 7 matching bases. CDR1 and CDR2 from the germline V gene are LGHNT and FRNRAP. The CDR3 runs 16 residues. The V and J ends lost 5 bases and 9 bases respectively, with 23 bases between them. Written as DNA, the CDR3 is TGTGCTAGTGGTGGAACGGAGGGGGCGCACTACGGTGAGCAGTTCTTC. This encodes CASGGTEGAHYGEQFF.

With respect to this clonotype: One junction end does not reproduce the germline sequence, and a read error may be involved. The rearrangement links TRBV15 to TRBJ2-1; TRBD2 might be the D (5 bases). This CDR3 is 12 amino acids long. Germline V lookup: CDR1 LNHNV, CDR2 YYDKDF (reference sequence). The CDR3 is CTTRTDYNEQFF. CDR3 sequence (DNA): TGTACCACTAGGACGGACTACAATGAGCAGTTCTTC.

The CDR3 loop is CASSVKVPDTQYF. The CDR3 bases are TGTGCCAGCAGCGTTAAGGTCCCAGATACGCAGTATTTT. The chain has TRBV9 and TRBJ2-3; D remains unclear. The CDR3 runs to 13 residues. Germline CDR1 reads SGDLS; CDR2 reads YYNGEE. The germline V and J ends were trimmed by 2 bases and 4 bases, with 8 bases remaining between them.

A few counts support this clonotype. This chain joins TRBV4-3 and TRBJ2-5, with 7 nucleotides matching TRBD1. The length of the CDR3 is 17 residues. The germline V gene has CDR1 LGHNA and CDR2 YSLEER. J lost 5 bases, V lost 0 bases, and 12 bases had no gene match. Here the CDR3 reads CASSQDLAGGGFETQYF. The CDR3 DNA is TGCGCCAGCAGCCAAGACTTGGCAGGGGGTGGGTTTGAGACCCAGTACTTC.

This clonotype has a count of ten or more. The rearrangement joins TRBV4-2 to TRBJ2-5; TRBD1 aligns across 7 bases. The CDR3 covers 14 residues. CDR1 and CDR2 from the germline V gene are LGHNA and YNFKEQ. Germline trimming cut 1 base from V and 5 bases from J; bases unmatched to any gene: 4. CDR3 nucleotide sequence: TGTGCCAGCAGCCAAGGCACAGGGGATGAGACCCAGTACTTC. As protein: CASSQGTGDETQYF.

The chain joins TRBV28 to TRBJ2-5; D perhaps matches TRBD2 (5 bases). V lost 5 bases and J lost 1, with 11 bases in between. CDR1 is MDHEN, CDR2 SYDVKM, per germline. CDR3 length equals 14 residues. The CDR3 protein is CASSQQRIQETQYF. CDR3 nucleotide sequence: TGTGCCAGCAGTCAGCAGCGGATCCAAGAGACCCAGTACTTC.

The V call is TRBV20-1, the J call TRBJ2-1; possibly TRBD1 or TRBD2 for D (5 bases each). The CDR3 spans 11 residues. The V end was cut by 7 bases, the J end by 7 bases, with 11 bases between. The germline gives CDR1 DFQATT, CDR2 SNEGSKA (reference sequence). The CDR3 nucleotides are TGCAGTGTCCCGTGGGGGAATGAGCAGTTCTTC. It specifies CSVPWGNEQFF.

The J gene is TRBJ2-4, the V gene TRBV5-6; D may be TRBD1 (6 bases). Trimming pared 0 bases from V and 3 bases from J, leaving 7 bases between. The CDR3 sequence is 14 residues long. Germline CDR1 and CDR2: SGHDT and YYEEEE. For the CDR3, the DNA is TGTGCCAGCAGCTTGGTGGACAGCAAAAACATTCAGTACTTC. It specifies CASSLVDSKNIQYF.

The chain carries TRBV4-3 and TRBJ1-2; 7 bases agree with TRBD1. The germline V gene has CDR1 LGHNA and CDR2 YSLEER. The CDR3 length is 15 residues. With 3 bases clipped from V and 2 bases from J, the junction kept 6 bases outside the gene matches. The CDR3 loop reads CASSHPRQGNYGYTF. DNA for the CDR3: TGCGCCAGCAGCCACCCCCGACAGGGAAACTATGGCTACACCTTC.

The chain couples TRBV6-2 or TRBV6-3 to TRBJ2-1; 9 nucleotides match TRBD1. Trimming took 4 bases from V and 7 from J; bases not matched to a gene: 8. The CDR3 has 15 amino acids. The germline V gene encodes CDR1 MNHEY and CDR2 SVGEGT. The CDR3 is CASSSYRGLTNEQFF. Written as DNA, the CDR3 is TGTGCCAGCAGTTCCTACAGGGGGCTAACGAATGAGCAGTTCTTC.

The gene calls are TRBV10-3 and TRBJ2-5, with D perhaps TRBD1 (7 bases). Germline V gene sequence: CDR1 ENHRY, CDR2 SYGVKD. This CDR3 is built from 14 residues. Trimming shortened V by 5 bases and J by 2 bases, and 12 bases separated the two germline ends. The CDR3 sequence: CAISSAGGQETQYF. The CDR3 region has the DNA TGTGCCATCAGTAGCGCAGGGGGGCAAGAGACCCAGTACTTC.

V gene TRBV25-1 combines with J gene TRBJ1-1; TRBD1 might be the D (6 bases). Per the germline V gene, CDR1 is MGHDK and CDR2 is SYGVNS. V lost 6 bases, J lost 5 bases, and 19 bases lay in between. The CDR3 runs 15 residues. The CDR3 bases are TGTGCCAGCAGGGCTCGGGGGGGCCCGGTTACTGAAGCTTTCTTT. Translation: CASRARGGPVTEAFF.

The V and J genes are TRBV7-9 and TRBJ2-3; TRBD1 matches at 12 bases. CDR3 length: 15 amino acids. Germline loops: CDR1 SEHNR, CDR2 FQNEAQ (reference sequence). Trimming cost V 7 bases and J 3 bases; bases outside gene matches: 5. The CDR3 protein is CASTPGQGATDTQYF. Here the CDR3 DNA reads TGTGCCAGCACCCCGGGACAGGGGGCTACAGATACGCAGTATTTT.

The rearrangement uses TRBV11-2 and TRBJ2-3; D is ambiguous. The CDR3 has 14 amino acids. Trimming stripped 4 bases from V and 4 bases from J, with 12 bases between. Germline V CDR1 and CDR2: SGHAT, FQNNGV. The CDR3 is CASSSLDGADTQYF. Here the CDR3 DNA reads TGTGCCAGCAGCTCCCTAGATGGTGCAGATACGCAGTATTTT.

This clonotype is a singleton in its sample. The rearrangement uses TRBV6-1 and TRBJ2-3; D remains unclear. Trimming took 7 bases from V and 2 from J, leaving 10 bases between them. This CDR3 spans 13 amino acids. Germline CDR1 and CDR2: MNHNS and SASEGT. CDR3 DNA: TGTGCCAGCACTCCCCGTATCACAGATACGCAGTATTTT. Amino acid sequence: CASTPRITDTQYF.